The entry below gives a single T cell receptor (beta chain) sequence along with its context. The junction does not match germline at one end; this may be a read error. There are 16 residues in the CDR3. Germline CDR1 and CDR2: DFQATT and SNEGSKA (reference sequence). This entry is derived from a study of CD8 T cells in Susac syndrome. Reverse transcription used roughly 0.45 to 1 ug RNA and random hexamers. TCRdb ran MiXCR on the immunoSEQ multiplex PCR reads and lists one entry per CDR3 protein. In the table there are some 96,000 distinct CDR3 sequences, 95% of which are singletons. This TCR came from a human donor with Susac syndrome. The chain has TRBV20-1 and TRBJ2-7, with 12 bases that match TRBD2. The sequencing sample was made of CD8+ T cells from PBMCs. In DNA, the CDR3 is TGCAGTGCTACCGGACTAGCGGGGCCCACCTCCCACGAGCAGTACTTC. Its protein product is CSATGLAGPTSHEQYF.